This T cell receptor beta chain emerged from a study of T cell repertoires in cytomegalovirus infection. Study-wide background: HLA-B-restricted CMV epitopes that are well studied, plus recently identified HLA-C-restricted ones, were used by the study. The public TCR beta signatures pointed to both CMV infection and matching HLA type.

TCRdb passed the reads through MiXCR, listing each CDR3 protein once. The table lists some 940,000 distinct CDR3 sequences, 30% to 40% of them singletons. Notes on this clonotype: Its target is unknown.

Germline assignment: CDR1 MNHEY and CDR2 SVGEGT. This CDR3 comprises 14 residues. J gave up 4 bases and V 2 bases, and 2 bases lay outside the gene matches. Study conclusions and caveats: Across the ex vivo response, the dominant clonotypes were HLA-C-restricted CMV-specific TCR beta clonotypes. Summed frequency of shared TCR beta families picked out CMV carriers who also had the relevant HLA.

The chain is built from TRBV6-2 or TRBV6-3 and TRBJ2-1; the match to TRBD1 covers 7 bases. The receptor was isolated from a human donor in good health (CMV status not recorded). Some clones in this sample may be carry-over from other donors' samples. The specimen comprised cultured CD8+ T cells from PBMCs, sampled from culture after CMV antigen stimulation. DNA for the CDR3: TGTGCCAGCAGTTACGGACAGGTATACAATGAGCAGTTCTTC. It is translated as CASSYGQVYNEQFF.